This T cell receptor (beta chain) appears in the sequencing data of a study of shared clonotypes between healthy human individuals. Study information: CD8 memory received one plate per donor, CD8 naive two, CD4 memory three and CD4 naive three.

This was a deep-level run. Profiled with immunoSEQ multiplex PCR; TCRdb holds only in-frame clones, not every one. The table has 600,000 or so clones, roughly 95% seen once. CD45RO negativity and positive selection for CCR7 defined naive CD8 cells, a population that excluded terminally differentiated effector memory CD45RA+ cells. Germline CDR1 SNHLY, CDR2 FYNNEI. J lost 8 bases, V lost 6 bases, and 15 bases had no gene match. This CDR3 spans 16 amino acids. The study, taken as a whole, reports: As a rule, naive subsets had a larger estimated richness than memory subsets. A reduction in generation probabilities was seen for non-shared clonotypes relative to those shared by all four donors.

About this clone itself: Antigen: not known.

The chain has TRBV2 and TRBJ2-1; 8 bases line up with TRBD2. The sequencing sample was made of naive CD8+ T cells sorted from blood. The sequence was collected from a woman aged 25 to 39 in good health. CDR3 protein: CASSLAGTARWDEQFF. CDR3 nucleotides: TGTGCCAGCAGCTTAGCGGGAACGGCGCGGTGGGATGAGCAGTTCTTC.